This T cell receptor beta chain emerged from a study of T cells expressing NK-cell markers. This CDR3 spans 14 amino acids. Germline CDR1 and CDR2: DFQATT and SNEGSKA (reference sequence). TCRdb reprocessed the 5' RACE reads; each CDR3 protein has one entry and no DNA is given. The listing records 250,000 or so distinct CDR3 sequences. The receptor comes from a woman aged 18 to 75 in good health. The sample consisted of blood T cells: a sorted CD56 or NKG2C T cell subset, CD4+ or CD8+ T cells, or bulk PBMC T cells (not recorded which). This sequence joins TRBV20-1 and TRBJ1-6; the TCRdb D gene call, TRBD1, has no DNA to confirm it. The CDR3 sequence: CSAYLQGGNSPLHF.